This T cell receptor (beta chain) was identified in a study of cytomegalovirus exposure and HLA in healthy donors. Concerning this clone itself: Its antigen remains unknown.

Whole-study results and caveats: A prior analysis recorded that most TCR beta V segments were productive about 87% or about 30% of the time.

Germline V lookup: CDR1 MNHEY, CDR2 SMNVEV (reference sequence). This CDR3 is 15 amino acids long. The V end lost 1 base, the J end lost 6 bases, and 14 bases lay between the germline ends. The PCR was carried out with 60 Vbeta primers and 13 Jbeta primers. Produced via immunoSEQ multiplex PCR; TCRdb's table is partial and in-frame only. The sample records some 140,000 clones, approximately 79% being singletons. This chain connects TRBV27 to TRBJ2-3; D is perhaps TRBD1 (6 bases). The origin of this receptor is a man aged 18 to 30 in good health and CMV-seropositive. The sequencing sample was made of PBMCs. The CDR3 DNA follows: TGTGCCAGCAGTTTATTGGGGCAGGGGTTCGATACGCAGTATTTT. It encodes CASSLLGQGFDTQYF.